These 8 T cell receptor beta chains were sequenced from one sample in a study of T cell responses to AZD1222 COVID-19 vaccine. Profiling relied on immunoSEQ multiplex PCR, and the TCRdb table lists in-frame clones only, not all of them. The sample shows roughly 85,000 clones, approximately 91% of them seen only once. The sequences come from peripheral blood, collected on day 0 of MenACWY control vaccination. All receptors come from an adult in good health.

The chain employs TRBV20-1 and TRBJ1-6; D call uncertain. Germline V CDR1 and CDR2: DFQATT, SNEGSKA (reference sequence). CDR3 length: 8 amino acids. In nucleotides, the CDR3 is TGCAGCGCCCTGGCCCTCCACTTT. It is translated as CSALALHF.

The chain uses TRBV27 and TRBJ2-2; D tentatively reads TRBD1 or TRBD2 (5 bases each). The V end was cut by 3 bases, the J end by 5 bases, with 7 bases between. The CDR3 contains 13 residues. Germline V gives CDR1 MNHEY, CDR2 SMNVEV (reference sequence). CDR3 coding DNA: TGTGCCAGCAGTTTTTGGGGGACCGGGGAGCTGTTTTTT. It translates to CASSFWGTGELFF.

This clone is a singleton in its sample. V gene TRBV2 combines with J gene TRBJ1-6; D gene unclear. The V and J ends lost 7 bases and 7 bases respectively, with 11 bases between them. The CDR3 runs to 13 residues. In germline, CDR1 is SNHLY, CDR2 FYNNEI. The CDR3 reads CASTIQTNSPLHF. In nucleotides, the CDR3 is TGTGCCAGCACCATACAAACGAATTCACCCCTCCACTTT.

The chain joins TRBV7-9 to TRBJ2-3; D is possibly TRBD1 (5 bases). Germline V gene data show CDR1 as SEHNR and CDR2 as FQNEAQ (reference sequence). This CDR3 has 13 amino acids. The V gene lost 5 bases and the J gene lost 1 base, with 7 bases spanning the gap. In nucleotides, the CDR3 is TGTGCCAGCAGCAAAGGGGGCACAGATACGCAGTATTTT. Amino acids: CASSKGGTDTQYF.

This sequence joins TRBV27 and TRBJ2-1; 7 bases are a match to TRBD1. V was clipped by 0 bases and J by 4 bases; unmatched bases: 3. CDR1 and CDR2 from the germline V gene are MNHEY and SMNVEV (reference sequence). This CDR3 is built from 15 residues. This CDR3 reads CASSLSGTAYNEQFF. CDR3 DNA sequence: TGTGCCAGCAGTTTATCGGGGACAGCATACAATGAGCAGTTCTTC.

This chain links TRBV14 with TRBJ2-3; TRBD2 matches at 10 bases. CDR3 length: 18 amino acids. V was pared by 3 bases and J by 3 bases, with 12 bases of the junction left unmatched. From germline, CDR1 is SGHDN and CDR2 FVKESK. The CDR3 region is CASSQWVGSSGGTDTQYF. CDR3 nucleotides: TGTGCCAGCAGCCAGTGGGTCGGGTCTAGCGGGGGAACAGATACGCAGTATTTT.

This clone came up a few times. The genes are TRBV18 and TRBJ1-6; D may be TRBD1 (6 bases). CDR1 is KGHSH, CDR2 LQKENI, per germline. V shed 3 bases and J shed 4 bases, with 10 bases lying between them. The CDR3 extends over 15 amino acids. CDR3 residues: CASSPGQFYNSPLHF. The CDR3 DNA sequence: TGTGCCAGCTCACCTGGACAGTTTTATAATTCACCCCTCCACTTT.

This clone has just a few counts. The chain has TRBV23-1 and TRBJ1-2; maybe TRBD1 (6 bases). TRBV23-1 is flagged as an ORF with uncertain function. The CDR3 spans 13 residues. V dropped 6 bases and J dropped 6 bases, with 14 bases sitting between them. The CDR3: CASSDRTFHGYTF. In nucleotides, the CDR3 is TGCGCCAGCAGCGACAGGACATTTCATGGCTACACCTTC.